This TCR beta chain was found in a study of T-cell memory formation after mild COVID-19. Study context: TCR clusters were mostly confined to one donor each.

CDR1 MNHEY and CDR2 SMNVEV come from the germline V gene (reference sequence). CDR3 length equals 14 residues. The V end was cut by 7 bases, the J end by 2 bases, with 13 bases between. TCRdb reanalysed the 5' RACE reads using MiXCR and keeps one entry per CDR3 protein. This table has some 300,000 distinct CDR3 sequences, 20% to 25% appearing once. Points on this clonotype: The target antigen is unknown.

Points from the study as a whole: Shrinking CD4+ clones were chiefly CM and EM; CD8+ ones were chiefly EMRA. That cross-reactive memory joined was suggested by some responding clones appearing in pre-infection memory.

The sample was PBMCs or a T cell subset sorted from them (not recorded which). The source is a man between 18 and 29 years old who had mild COVID-19 (a few samples of this study predate the infection). Cell type and time point are not known. The rearrangement uses TRBV27 and TRBJ2-3; D possibly uses TRBD1 or TRBD2 (5 bases each). The CDR3, as DNA: TGTGCCAGCACGTGGGGACCACACACAGATACGCAGTATTTT. Its protein is CASTWGPHTDTQYF.